This entry features one T cell receptor (beta chain) sequence. The table came from immunoSEQ multiplex PCR; TCRdb's copy has only in-frame clones and leaves some out. The table includes about 21,000 clones, roughly two fifths detected once. CFSE-labeled responder cells (around 200,000) were plated with around 200,000 irradiated, violet-dye-labeled stimulator cells. This record belongs to a study of graft-versus-host responses after intestinal transplantation. The overall study: Isolated intestinal, liver-intestinal, or multivisceral transplants were what recipients had. For around 3 years after anti-thymocyte globulin induction, all recipients took tacrolimus and steroids.

CDR1 is WSHSY, CDR2 SAAADI, per germline. Trimming cost V 3 bases and J 7 bases, with 18 bases left between them. This CDR3 is 15 amino acids long. This TCR was recovered from a human patient who received an intestinal transplant. This specimen was alloreactive CD8+ T cells from a mixed lymphocyte reaction culture, taken before intestinal transplant. Subset here: CFSE-low proliferating T cells sorted from roughly 6-day pre-transplant mixed lymphocyte reaction (GvH or HvG direction). V is TRBV10-2 and J is TRBJ1-2; D ambiguous. CDR3 region: CASSDTRNFAAGYTF. In DNA, the CDR3 is TGCGCCAGCAGTGACACAAGGAATTTTGCGGCTGGCTACACCTTC.